This is a list of T cell receptor beta chains from one sample in a study of CD4 T cells in relation to SARS-CoV-2 and coronaviruses. Their cognate antigens are unknown. Generated by immunoSEQ multiplex PCR, the TCRdb table keeps only in-frame clones and is missing some. Altogether some 16,000 clones are present, about 77% being singletons, with the ten largest covering roughly a tenth. Input material: CD4+ T cells from PBMCs, cultured in vitro. The receptors here all came from a human donor in good health. Both conserved end residues are part of each CDR3. A D gene is named only where the DNA matches it firmly. Size tells how often a clone was seen (once, few, many) or the class of an expanded clone, and some rows leave it out.

>TRBV5-1|TRBJ2-7|TRBD2|few
TGCGCCAGCAGCTTGTCCTCGGGGACTAGCGGCACCTACGAGCAGTACTTC
CASSLSSGTSGTYEQYF
>TRBV13|TRBJ2-3|NA|NA
TGTGCCAGCAGCTTAGTAGCAGATACGCAGTATTTT
CASSLVADTQYF
>TRBV12-3/TRBV12-4|TRBJ2-7|NA|large
TGTGCCAGCAGCTCGGACAGCTACGAGCAGTACTTC
CASSSDSYEQYF
>TRBV12-3/TRBV12-4|TRBJ2-1|NA|NA
TGTGCCAGCAGTTATCGGTTTGAGCAGTTCTTC
CASSYRFEQFF
>TRBV24-1|TRBJ2-2|TRBD2|NA
TGTGCCACCCGAGGAGGGAGGGACACCGGGGAGCTGTTTTTT
CATRGGRDTGELFF
>TRBV5-1|TRBJ1-2|NA|NA
TGCGCCAGCAGCTTTCTTGGGTCATCGAATGGCTACACCTTC
CASSFLGSSNGYTF
>TRBV3-1/TRBV3-2|TRBJ2-1|NA|NA
TGTGCCAGTAGGGAGTCCAGCTCCTACAATGAGCAGTTCTTC
CASRESSSYNEQFF
>TRBV7-3|TRBJ2-7|NA|few
TGTGCCAGCAGCTTAATCCTAGCTCCCTCCTACGAGCAGTACTTC
CASSLILAPSYEQYF
>TRBV29-1|TRBJ1-1|NA|medium-sized
TGCAGCGTTGTGTCAGCTAGCACTGAAGCTTTCTTT
CSVVSASTEAFF
>TRBV18|TRBJ2-5|NA|NA
TGTGCCAGCTCACGCGAACTCCAAGAGACCCAGTACTTC
CASSRELQETQYF